This T cell receptor (beta chain) originates from a study of T cell responses to AZD1222 COVID-19 vaccine. Of note for this clone: Its cognate antigen is unknown.

General study findings and limits: Baseline seropositives among AZD1222 recipients totaled only six or seven. The peak T cell response came first, and repertoires were sampled only after it. The sample set comprised mostly white British donors with more females, and clonal diversity was possibly underestimated.

This table comes from immunoSEQ multiplex PCR, and its TCRdb copy is limited to in-frame clones, with some not included. The sample holds roughly 30,000 clones, around 80% seen once. This receptor was taken from an adult in good health. The source was peripheral blood, collected on day 0 of AZD1222 vaccination.

CDR3 loop: CASSLLPRGETQYF. In DNA, the CDR3 is TGTGCCAGCAGCTTATTGCCCAGGGGGGAGACCCAGTACTTC. The V call is TRBV11-3, the J call TRBJ2-5; 7 bases are a match to TRBD1. Unmatched junction bases numbered 5, after V lost 2 bases and J lost 5 bases. CDR1 and CDR2 (germline): SGHNT, YENEEA. The CDR3 sequence is 14 residues long.